This T cell receptor beta chain was identified during a study of regulatory T cells in long-lasting Graves disease (dated by TCRdb to about 2021). The study in broad terms: Patients with newly diagnosed Graves' disease had been on antithyroid drugs for under 3 months. Patients with persistent Graves' disease were compared with patients with newly diagnosed Graves' disease using TCR sequencing and RNA sequencing of peripheral blood. The study was registered as a clinical trial and conducted in China. A total of some 33 samples were covered by TCR sequencing, comprising approximately 13 persistent and around 20 newly diagnosed Graves' disease patients.

Library generation was performed with multiplex PCR. The data were produced on an Illumina HiSeq 4000. iRepertoire HTBI primers and Arm-PCR amplification of CDR3 regions were used to construct TCR beta libraries. Gel purification was performed on PCR products prior to sequencing. Under the source paper's analysis protocol: Gene usage analysis of CDR3 amino acid clonotypes used the 62 TRBV and 14 to 15 TRBJ segments found across samples. Filtered high-quality paired reads were merged into contigs using COPE and FqMerger. BLAST was used to align contigs to IMGT TRBV, TRBD and TRBJ reference genes, with CDR3 defined following IMGT. Clonotypes above 0.1% frequency were classified as highly expanded clones. Shannon entropy served as the measure of repertoire diversity, while the Gini coefficient captured V-J evenness. Clonotypes shared by more than one individual were considered public. The public reads were reanalyzed by TCRdb: fastp trimming at Q25, MiXCR alignment, in-frame beta chains only. Under each unique CDR3 protein, matching rows form one entry showing the most common genes and DNA. These V and J calls rely on TCRdb rather than the paper's analysis. The sample table records roughly 500,000 distinct CDR3 sequences; approximately 12% of these occur just once. Approximately 9.6% of the sample rests with the top ten.

Read against the paper, the sample's time point label means: newly diagnosed GD, antithyroid drugs for less than 3 months. RNA was extracted from PBMCs in TRIzol for both TCR sequencing and RNA sequencing. Graves' disease was diagnosed according to American Thyroid Association guidelines. Patients were recruited from an endocrinology department in Xi'an, China. From each patient, about 9.7 milliliters of peripheral blood was collected into an EDTA anticoagulant tube. Ficoll Paque Plus density gradient separation was used to isolate PBMCs, and no further T cell sorting was performed. RNA quality was checked with an Agilent 2100 Bioanalyzer and agarose gel, and concentration with a NanoDrop 2000. This clonotype was counted at least ten times. There is no known antigen for this receptor. The sample holds no much larger clone one base away, and base qualities are not on file. Broad study findings and their caveats: Persistent patients shared more public clonotypes among themselves (around 3,000) than newly diagnosed patients did (about 1,000). Compared with newly diagnosed patients, persistent Graves' disease patients had lower TCR Shannon entropy and fewer highly expanded clones, which suggests clonal expansion. The study examined only peripheral blood because the primary lesion, thyroid tissue, could not be accessed. Only the TCR beta chain was sequenced and analyzed. As a limitation, the authors acknowledged that the small sample size may reduce accuracy.

The sample was also linked to a second study, of T cells in Graves' hyperthyroidism and ophthalmopathy. The second study's paper adds: Stable Graves' hyperthyroidism was defined as no progression to ophthalmopathy during 18 months of follow-up. Hyperthyroidism patients were aged 18 to 65 years and newly diagnosed, with disease duration of less than 2 months. Exclusion was applied to patients with uncontrolled infections, other autoimmune diseases, pregnancy or lactation. Diagnoses were established on the basis of clinical symptoms, serum thyroxine and TRAb, thyroid ultrasound, and orbital computed tomography. A first-round RT-PCR of the TCR CDR3 used the HTBI primer set with the Qiagen OneStep RT-PCR kit. Blood samples also contained most of the expanded thyroid clonotypes (frequency above 0.001), which suggests that blood repertoires may reflect thyroid immune responses. In cross-validation, a model built on a 13 V-J signature told ophthalmopathy apart from stable hyperthyroidism with approximately 90% sensitivity and roughly 81% specificity, and in testing the same model reached 80%/75%. In validation, progression to ophthalmopathy was predicted by the model with nearly 71% sensitivity and around 76% specificity, a median of roughly 6 months before onset. A discovery cohort of about a hundred patients, approximately 45 with Graves' ophthalmopathy and about 58 with stable Graves' hyperthyroidism, was used to find distinguishing TCR V-J signatures. An independent validation cohort of about 19 hyperthyroidism patients and more than 15 patients who later progressed to ophthalmopathy tested prospective prediction of ophthalmopathy. The 95 to 100 discovery patients were randomly divided into training and test sets at a 7:3 ratio. The study also compared thyroid tissue and blood T-cell repertoires from 6 or 7 Graves' hyperthyroidism patients. Following sampling, methimazole starting at 30 mg daily was given to hyperthyroidism patients, and high-dose intravenous methylprednisolone was given to ophthalmopathy patients. A second multiplex PCR round built the libraries, followed by size selection and purification. Sequencing of the libraries was done on an Illumina HiSeq2000 using paired-end 100 bp reads. SOAPnuke was used to process the raw data, throwing out any read that contained adapters or uncalled bases, had a mean Phred below 15, or lacked an exact constant-primer or identifier match. COPE v1.2.5 was used to merge the high-quality paired reads, and each unique nucleotide sequence was defined as a clonotype. MiTCR v1.1 was used to align clonotypes to the IMGT TRBV, TRBD and TRBJ reference segments. Only V-J combinations with frequency above 0.0001, covering about 99% of repertoires, were analysed. A TCS score was defined as the ratio of F50 (clonal expansion) to E x V (chaos), with BLOSUM62-based TCRdist applied between CDR3 peptides within each V-J. Welch's t-statistics and random forest reduced 450 to 600 V-J features to roughly 13, which were used in a naive Bayes classifier (R e1071). Sample size was not statistically predetermined, and blinding of investigators to group allocation was not performed. The paper describes TCR Vbeta CDR3 sequencing of 135 peripheral blood samples, made up of approximately 40 ophthalmopathy patients, more than 70 hyperthyroidism patients and 17 progressor patients.

Material: peripheral blood mononuclear cells (PBMCs), obtained at new diagnosis, from a patient treated with antithyroid drugs. The source of this sequence is a woman aged 25 to 45 with Graves disease. Donor details come from another sample of the same person, matched by shared clones.

In nucleotides, the sequence is TGTGCCAGCTCACCACCGTTGAGGGAGGACCAGTACTTC. Its translation is CASSPPLREDQYF. The chain joins TRBV18 to TRBJ2-5; the D region possibly corresponds to TRBD2 (6 bases align). CDR1 and CDR2, per the germline V gene, are KGHSH and LQKENI. V was cut back by 0 bases and J by 10 bases, leaving a gap of 12 bases between them. CDR3 length: 13 amino acids, cysteine to phenylalanine. The CDR3 DNA has 39 bases and is translated from base 1.